This T cell receptor beta chain was retrieved from a study of blood T cell repertoires in COVID-19. For the study at large: T cells, B-cell-depleted T cells, or PBMCs provided the cDNA or gDNA that served as material.

V dropped 3 bases and J dropped 8 bases, with 11 bases sitting between them. The CDR3 loop spans 13 amino acids. Germline assignment: CDR1 SGHNT and CDR2 YENEEA. Per the authors' pipeline: By means of reference gene primer amplification, nucleated cell counts were estimated. Libraries were prepared by immunoSEQ multiplex PCR; TCRdb keeps only in-frame clonotypes and omits some of them. V, J and clone size are taken as reported in that table, and D and trimming were inferred from the DNA itself. The table shows some 150,000 clones, with approximately 78% occurring only once. The receptor was isolated from an older man with acute or convalescent COVID-19. The sequencing input was peripheral blood. The chain uses TRBV11-3 and TRBJ2-1; a possible D gene is TRBD1 (6 bases). The CDR3: CASSFGPGDEQFF. CDR3 in DNA: TGTGCCAGCAGCTTTGGGCCAGGGGATGAGCAGTTCTTC. Together with reference TRBV11-3 and TRBJ2-1, the CDR3 gives the full variable domain: EAGVVQSPRYKIIEKKQPVAFWCNPISGHNTLYWYLQNLGQGPELLIRYENEEAVDDSQLPKDRFSAERLKGVDSTLKIQPAELGDSAVYLCASSFGPGDEQFFGPGTRLTVL.